This entry describes one T cell receptor (beta chain). What it binds is not known. The record originates from a study of T-cell reconstitution after alpha-beta-depleted transplantation in children. General study findings and limits: One year after transplant, T-cell counts and diversity came mostly from newly produced T cells. Surviving recipient T cells and thymic progenitors produced the high day-60 TCRbeta diversity seen in some patients.

For TCRbeta, the library was prepared with unique molecular identifiers. TCRdb reprocessed the PCR reads via MiXCR and lists one record per CDR3 protein. The sample records 300,000 to 350,000 distinct CDR3 sequences, roughly 25% being singletons. The J segment lost 7 bases and the V segment lost 3 bases, leaving 4 bases of the junction unmatched. Germline V gene data show CDR1 as LGHNA and CDR2 as YSLEER. The CDR3 sequence is 15 residues long. The V call is TRBV4-3, the J call TRBJ1-6, with 9 bases matching TRBD1. The sequences come from PBMCs, mostly from graft donor cells, collected 180 days after TCRalphabeta/CD19-depleted stem cell transplant. This receptor was identified in a male patient younger than 18 who had a stem cell transplant for acute lymphoblastic leukemia, so the T cells may come from the graft donor. In nucleotides, the CDR3 is TGCGCCAGCAGCCAGATGACAGGGGGGAATTCACCCCTCCACTTT. Translated, it gives CASSQMTGGNSPLHF.